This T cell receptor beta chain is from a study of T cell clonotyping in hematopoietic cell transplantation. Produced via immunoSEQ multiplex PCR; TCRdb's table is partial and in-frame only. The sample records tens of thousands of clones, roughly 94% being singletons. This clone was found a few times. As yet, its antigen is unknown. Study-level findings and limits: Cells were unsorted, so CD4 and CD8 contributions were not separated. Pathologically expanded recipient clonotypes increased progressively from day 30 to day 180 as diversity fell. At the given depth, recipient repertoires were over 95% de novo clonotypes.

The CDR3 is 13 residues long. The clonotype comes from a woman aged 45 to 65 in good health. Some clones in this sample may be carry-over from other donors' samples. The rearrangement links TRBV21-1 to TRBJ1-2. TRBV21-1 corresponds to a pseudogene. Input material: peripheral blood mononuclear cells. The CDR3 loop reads CASGPDWGVRYTF. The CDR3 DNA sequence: TGTGCCAGCGGCCCGGATTGGGGGGTTCGCTACACCTTC.